This paragraph covers one TCR beta chain sequence. Its antigen target is currently unknown. It has no much larger one-base neighbor in the sample; base qualities were not kept. This entry is derived from a study of Tregs in tolerant kidney transplant recipients (dated by TCRdb to about 2019). Some background on the complete study: Additional Treg samples were obtained by sorting recipient CD4+CD25+CD127- cells from a 3-day mixed lymphocyte reaction with belatacept, in some cases after a subsequent roughly 5-day donor restimulation. Antibodies distinguished recipient from donor cells when sorting primary belatacept mixed lymphocyte reaction cultures. Before combined kidney and bone marrow transplantation, this study identified donor-specific regulatory T cells using TCRbeta sequencing and then followed those same cells after transplant. TCRbeta repertoire sequencing was used in 3 healthy controls to compare several ways of expanding Tregs specific for an allogeneic donor.

Blood from healthy controls was obtained either as purchased buffy coats or from healthy volunteers. Healthy control blood was processed to PBMCs with a Ficoll density gradient and then cryopreserved, whereas patient PBMCs were collected both before and after transplant. As encoded in the germline V gene (reference sequence), CDR1 is GTSNPN while CDR2 is SVGIG. Trimming leaves V shorter by 0 bases and J shorter by 6 bases, with the junction holding 4 bases beyond the gene matches. The CDR3 holds 15 amino acids from the cysteine to the phenylalanine. CDR3 DNA only is kept here, 45 bases in frame from base 1. Genomic DNA was extracted from sorted cells with the QIAGEN DNeasy Blood and Tissue Kit for TCRbeta CDR3 sequencing. High-throughput TCRbeta CDR3 sequencing, including PCR amplification with bias correction and internal controls, was performed commercially through immunoSEQ. The study's processing was this. Unique productive TCRbeta sequences were defined by CDR3 nucleotide sequence when primers matched and otherwise by CDR3 amino acid sequence together with Vbeta and Jbeta genes. Donor-reactive sequences were defined as at least 5-fold expanded in CFSE-low cells versus unstimulated cells, with frequency of at least 0.01% in CFSE-low cells. Jensen-Shannon divergence, calculated on the top 100 TCRbeta sequences ranked by frequency, was used to quantify repertoire divergence. For samples with multiple sequencing runs, sorting error was corrected separately for each run before the runs were pooled. TCRdb limited this immuneACCESS table to in-frame rearrangements with V and J called. A share of clones is missing; checked studies link under half to unresolved V genes, and the rest is unexplained. That table furnishes V, J and clone size, whereas the DNA furnished D and trimming. For this sample there are under 45,000 clones; nearly 97% appear just once. Around 0.35% of the sample comes from the top ten.

Results the study describes overall, beyond this receptor: Although technical replication error seemed to be minimal, the question of biological reproducibility was not addressed directly. The most biologically relevant and donor-specific TCRbeta repertoire appeared to be identified by expanding Tregs with activated donor B cells. The study was constrained by small patient numbers, and validation of the findings is required in larger populations and under other immunosuppression protocols.

The specimen was Tregs from blood cultured with allogeneic cells. This sequence uses TRBV30 and TRBJ1-4; 10 bases in the middle match TRBD1. The TCR comes from a human donor in good health. The CDR3 reads CAWSVTGGVYEKLFF. The nucleotides are TGTGCCTGGAGTGTGACAGGGGGCGTCTATGAAAAACTGTTTTTT.